These T cell receptor beta chains were read from a single sample in a study of blood T cell repertoires in COVID-19. Data came from immunoSEQ multiplex PCR; TCRdb stores just in-frame clones and leaves some out. This table has 370,000 or so clones, approximately 77% appearing once. Sample: peripheral blood. The origin of the receptors is a human donor with acute or convalescent COVID-19. The donor label of this sample is uncertain. The CDR3 runs from the conserved cysteine through the conserved F or W. The D gene is left open where the match is weak. The listing skips clone size in some rows; elsewhere it reads once, few, many or a size class.

j_gene,d_gene,abundance,v_gene,CDR3nt,CDR3aa
TRBJ2-6,NA,NA,TRBV3-1/TRBV3-2,TGTGCCAGCAGCCACCTCGGACAGAACCATGGGGCCAACGTCCTGACTTTC,CASSHLGQNHGANVLTF
TRBJ1-2,TRBD1,NA,TRBV6-5,TGTGCCAGCAGGGCTCCGACAGGGAATAGTGATGGCTACACCTTC,CASRAPTGNSDGYTF
TRBJ1-1,TRBD1,once,TRBV30,TGTGCCTGGGCGACAGGGAGGGAAGCTTTCTTT,CAWATGREAFF
TRBJ1-4,NA,NA,TRBV10-3,TGTGCCATCAGCCCAGGGGCAACTAATGAAAAACTGTTTTTT,CAISPGATNEKLFF
TRBJ2-2,NA,NA,TRBV3-1/TRBV3-2,TGTGCCAGCAGCCCCTGGGGGGACACCGGGGAGCTGTTTTTT,CASSPWGDTGELFF
TRBJ1-1,NA,few,TRBV2,TGTGCCAGCAGAAACGGGGGTATTGAAGCTTTCTTT,CASRNGGIEAFF
TRBJ2-1,TRBD2,NA,TRBV5-4,TGTGCCAGCAGCTTGCCGGGACTAGGGAACAATGAGCAGTTCTTC,CASSLPGLGNNEQFF
TRBJ2-2,NA,NA,TRBV5-6,TGTGCCAGCAGCTTGGAGTCACAGAGGAACACCGGGGAGCTGTTTTTT,CASSLESQRNTGELFF
TRBJ1-1,NA,NA,TRBV7-9,TGTGCCAGCACCCTCACGAGGGTAAACACTGAAGCTTTCTTT,CASTLTRVNTEAFF
TRBJ1-2,TRBD1,NA,TRBV30,TGTGCCTTGAGTTCCATCGGGACAGTCCATAACTATGGCTACACCTTC,CALSSIGTVHNYGYTF
TRBJ1-6,TRBD1,NA,TRBV10-3,TGTGCCATCAGTGCCGACAGGGGGCCGGATTCACCCCTCCACTTT,CAISADRGPDSPLHF
TRBJ1-2,TRBD1,NA,TRBV28,TGTGCCAGCAGTTACAGGGGGACTAACTATGGCTACACCTTC,CASSYRGTNYGYTF
TRBJ1-6,NA,NA,TRBV5-1,TGCGCCAGCAGCTTGGAAGCTAATTCACCCCTCCACTTT,CASSLEANSPLHF
TRBJ1-3,NA,once,TRBV18,TGTGCCACCTCGGACAGCTCTGGAAACACCATATATTTT,CATSDSSGNTIYF
TRBJ1-1,NA,NA,TRBV12-3/TRBV12-4,TGTGCCAGCAGTAATCAGGGAACTGAAGCTTTCTTT,CASSNQGTEAFF
TRBJ2-3,TRBD2,NA,TRBV11-2,TGTGCCAGCAGCTTATCTCTAGCGGGGTTCACAGATACGCAGTATTTT,CASSLSLAGFTDTQYF
TRBJ1-1,NA,NA,TRBV28,TGTGCCAGCAGGGAGGGGACGGTGAACACTGAAGCTTTCTTT,CASREGTVNTEAFF
TRBJ1-2,TRBD1,NA,TRBV19,TGTGCCAGTATGGCAGGGGGCAGTAAGGGCTACACCTTC,CASMAGGSKGYTF
TRBJ2-7,NA,NA,TRBV9,TGTGCCAGCAGCGCATCCCGGGACTGGTTCTACGAGCAGTACTTC,CASSASRDWFYEQYF
TRBJ2-3,TRBD2,NA,TRBV7-6,TGTGCCAGCAGCTTAGGCGGGAGACGGACAGATACGCAGTATTTT,CASSLGGRRTDTQYF
TRBJ2-7,NA,NA,TRBV7-8,TGTGCCAGCAGCGCCTCACGGTTCTCCTACGAGCAGTACTTC,CASSASRFSYEQYF
TRBJ1-3,NA,NA,TRBV12-3/TRBV12-4,TGTGCCAGCAGAATTATTTCTGGAAACACCATATATTTT,CASRIISGNTIYF
TRBJ2-1,NA,NA,TRBV10-1,TGCGCCAGCAGCACACTAGCAGAAGATGGCGATGAGCAGTTCTTC,CASSTLAEDGDEQFF
TRBJ2-1,NA,NA,TRBV12-3/TRBV12-4,TGTGCCAGCAGCCCATTAGCCAATGAGCAGTTCTTC,CASSPLANEQFF
TRBJ1-4,TRBD1,NA,TRBV2,TGTGCCAGCAAAAGGACAGGGCCAACTAATGAAAAACTGTTTTTT,CASKRTGPTNEKLFF
TRBJ2-2,TRBD2,once,TRBV5-6,TGTGCCAGCAGCGCGCTAGCGGGAAGTGGGGAGCTGTTTTTT,CASSALAGSGELFF
TRBJ2-1,TRBD2,NA,TRBV3-1/TRBV3-2,TGTGCCAGCAGCCCGGCGGGGGAGGCTAGGAATGAGCAGTTCTTC,CASSPAGEARNEQFF
TRBJ2-3,TRBD2,NA,TRBV5-1,TGCGCCAGCAGCTTGTTGAGCGGGGCAGATACGCAGTATTTT,CASSLLSGADTQYF
TRBJ1-2,TRBD1,NA,TRBV4-2,TGTGCCAGCAGCCAGGACCCTGGACAGGGGACGATCGAAGCCTACACCTTC,CASSQDPGQGTIEAYTF
TRBJ1-5,TRBD1,NA,TRBV7-9,TGTGCCAGCAGCCCGACAGGGGGGCATCAGCCCCAGCATTTT,CASSPTGGHQPQHF
TRBJ2-2,TRBD2,NA,TRBV5-1,TGCGCCAGCAGCAAGACTAGCGGGGTTACCGGGGAGCTGTTTTTT,CASSKTSGVTGELFF
TRBJ1-4,TRBD1,NA,TRBV6-5,TGTGCCAGCAAAACAGGGGGGGAAAAACTGTTTTTT,CASKTGGEKLFF
TRBJ1-2,NA,NA,TRBV4-1,TGCGCCAGCAGCCAAAAGATGGAGATCTATGGCTACACCTTC,CASSQKMEIYGYTF
TRBJ2-5,TRBD1,NA,TRBV6-5,TGTGCCAGCAGTCTTACAGGGGGGGAGACCCAGTACTTC,CASSLTGGETQYF
TRBJ2-5,TRBD2,NA,TRBV30,TGTGCCTTTAGCGGGGGCCTACAAGAGACCCAGTACTTC,CAFSGGLQETQYF
TRBJ1-5,TRBD1,NA,TRBV2,TGTGCCAGCAGTGACCGACAGGGTAATCAGCCCCAGCATTTT,CASSDRQGNQPQHF
TRBJ1-3,NA,NA,TRBV3-1/TRBV3-2,TGTGCCAGCAGCCGGACTCGAGGGGGGGGATCAGGAAACACCATATATTTT,CASSRTRGGGSGNTIYF
TRBJ1-2,NA,NA,TRBV5-8,TGTGCCAGCAGCTTGGGAGCCCCACTGGGGAGCGGCTACACCTTC,CASSLGAPLGSGYTF
TRBJ1-4,NA,once,TRBV2,TGTGCCGTCAGCGGGGGCGAGTCGGAAAAACTGTTTTTT,CAVSGGESEKLFF
TRBJ2-5,NA,once,TRBV7-2,TGTGCCAGCAGCTTAGGGGGCAGGGCTGAGACCCAGTACTTC,CASSLGGRAETQYF
TRBJ1-6,NA,NA,TRBV6-6,TGTGCCAGCAGTCTCGAGGAGGCCACCTCCTATAATTCACCCCTCCACTTT,CASSLEEATSYNSPLHF
TRBJ2-2,TRBD1,NA,TRBV2,TGTGCCAGCAGAGACTTAGGACAGGCAATCACCGGGGAGCTGTTTTTT,CASRDLGQAITGELFF
TRBJ1-2,TRBD1,NA,TRBV5-1,TGCGCCAGCAGTCCGGACAGGAACTATGGCTACACCTTC,CASSPDRNYGYTF
TRBJ1-1,TRBD1,NA,TRBV7-9,TGTGCCAGCAGCTACGGGCAGGGGGACACTGAAGCTTTCTTT,CASSYGQGDTEAFF
TRBJ1-1,TRBD1,NA,TRBV9,TGTGCCAGCAGCGTAGGGTTCAGGGGGCGAAAAGTGGCTGAAGCTTTCTTT,CASSVGFRGRKVAEAFF